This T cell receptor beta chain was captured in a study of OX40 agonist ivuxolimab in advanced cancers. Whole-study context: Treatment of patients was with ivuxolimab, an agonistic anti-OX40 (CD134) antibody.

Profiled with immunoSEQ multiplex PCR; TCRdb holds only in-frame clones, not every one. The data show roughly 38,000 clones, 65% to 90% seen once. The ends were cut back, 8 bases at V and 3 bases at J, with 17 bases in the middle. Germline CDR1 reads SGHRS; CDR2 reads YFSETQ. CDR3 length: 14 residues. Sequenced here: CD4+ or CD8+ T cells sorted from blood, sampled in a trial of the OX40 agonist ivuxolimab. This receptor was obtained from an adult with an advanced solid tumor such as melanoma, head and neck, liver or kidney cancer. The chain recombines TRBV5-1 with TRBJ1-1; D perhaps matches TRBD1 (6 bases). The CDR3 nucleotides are TGCGCCAGTGGGGTGGGGGGCGAGGACACTGAAGCTTTCTTT. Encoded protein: CASGVGGEDTEAFF.